This TCR beta chain was sequenced during a study of T cell responses to AZD1222 COVID-19 vaccine. Generated by immunoSEQ multiplex PCR, the TCRdb table keeps only in-frame clones and is missing some. This table has more than 95,000 clones, 85% to 90% appearing once. The germline CDR1 and CDR2 sequences are SGHTA and FQGNSA. V lost 2 bases to trimming and J lost 2 bases, with 7 bases between them. The CDR3 extends over 14 amino acids. Pooled together were second doses at about 4 or about 12 weeks. The sample was peripheral blood, taken 28 days after the second AZD1222 dose. The chain has TRBV7-2 and TRBJ1-3; D remains ambiguous. The sequence was obtained from an adult who received the AZD1222 COVID-19 vaccine. The CDR3 DNA sequence: TGTGCCAGCAGCTTATTTGGGGCTGGAAACACCATATATTTT. It encodes CASSLFGAGNTIYF.